A single sample is the source of the 15 T cell receptor beta chains below, sequenced in a study of blood T cell repertoires in COVID-19 (dated by TCRdb to the early 2020s). The protocol used for the library was the immunoSEQ multiplex PCR assay. TCRdb's version of the immuneACCESS table is confined to in-frame rearrangements and falls short of the full clone set. An unresolved V gene accounts for under half of the shortfall where checked; the remainder is of unknown origin. The sample has hundreds of thousands of clones on record, 80% to 90% of them singletons. The ten largest clones represent over 2% of the sample. Sequenced input: PBMCs or T cells enriched from blood (not recorded which). The receptors originated from a woman between 18 and 29 years old who had recovered from COVID-19.

J is TRBJ1-6 and V is TRBV2; maybe TRBD1 (5 bases). This CDR3 region has 12 residues. V lost 8 bases and J lost 6, with 8 bases in between. Germline lookup yields CDR1 SNHLY and CDR2 FYNNEI. As DNA, the CDR3 is TGTGCCAGCGGAAGGGGTAATTCACCCCTCCACTTT. Translating it yields CASGRGNSPLHF.

The chain carries TRBV6-4 and TRBJ1-1; possibly TRBD1 for D (5 bases). Trimming took off 10 bases at V and 6 bases at J, with 18 bases between the two ends. The V gene's germline CDR1 is MRHNA and CDR2 SNTAGT. There are 13 residues in the CDR3. Written as DNA, the CDR3 is TGTGCCAACAAAAGGGGTGCAAGGGCTGAAGCTTTCTTT. This translates into CANKRGARAEAFF.

The chain couples TRBV27 to TRBJ1-5; the match to TRBD1 covers 9 bases. The CDR3 has 19 amino acids. CDR1 and CDR2 from the germline V gene are MNHEY and SMNVEV (reference sequence). Trimming cost V 6 bases and J 5 bases; bases outside gene matches: 20. CDR3: CASRPTGTGHGLGYQPQHF. Written as DNA, the CDR3 is TGTGCCAGCAGACCCACGGGGACAGGGCATGGTCTAGGTTATCAGCCCCAGCATTTT.

This clone was counted a single time. J is TRBJ1-1 and V is TRBV18; a possible D gene is TRBD1 (6 bases). The germline V and J ends were trimmed by 2 bases and 0 bases, with 10 bases remaining between them. In germline, CDR1 is KGHSH, CDR2 LQKENI. The CDR3 loop spans 15 amino acids. The CDR3 reads CASSPSGDVNTEAFF. In DNA, the CDR3 is TGTGCCAGCTCACCATCAGGGGACGTGAACACTGAAGCTTTCTTT.

This clone was seen more than once but under ten times. The chain is built from TRBV27 and TRBJ1-1, with D possibly TRBD1 on 6 matching bases. CDR1 and CDR2 (germline): MNHEY, SMNVEV (reference sequence). This CDR3 spans 14 amino acids. Trimming stripped 5 bases from V and 4 bases from J, with 14 bases between. CDR3 coding DNA: TGTGCCAGCAGTCTGGCTACAGGGCTCACTGAAGCTTTCTTT. This codes for CASSLATGLTEAFF.

The rearrangement joins TRBV28 to TRBJ2-7, with 7 nucleotides matching TRBD1. Germline V CDR1 and CDR2: MDHEN, SYDVKM. The CDR3 spans 14 residues. With 6 bases clipped from V and 5 bases from J, the junction kept 10 bases outside the gene matches. The CDR3 DNA reads TGTGCCAGCAGAGAGTCAGGGGGTTTCGACGAGCAGTACTTC. It encodes CASRESGGFDEQYF.

This chain joins TRBV4-1 and TRBJ2-7; a possible D gene is TRBD1 (5 bases). Germline CDR1 MGHRA, CDR2 YSYEKL. Trimming pared 0 bases from V and 2 bases from J, leaving 14 bases between. This CDR3 comprises 16 residues. CDR3 nucleotides: TGCGCCAGCAGCCAAGAATCTCAGGGTGTCACCTACGAGCAGTACTTC. Protein product: CASSQESQGVTYEQYF.

This clone was recorded a few times. CDR3 region: CASSRQHTGSSYNSPLHF. The CDR3 DNA reads TGTGCCAGCAGTAGACAGCACACAGGGAGCTCCTATAATTCACCCCTCCACTTT. The rearrangement uses TRBV27 and TRBJ1-6, with TRBD1 as a possible D gene (6 bases). The germline V gene has CDR1 MNHEY and CDR2 SMNVEV (reference sequence). This CDR3 spans 18 amino acids. The ends were cut back, 5 bases at V and 0 bases at J, with 17 bases in the middle.

The chain links TRBV5-1 to TRBJ2-3, with D perhaps matching TRBD2 (5 bases). The germline gives CDR1 SGHRS, CDR2 YFSETQ. V lost 7 bases to trimming and J lost 0 bases, with 15 bases between them. The CDR3 has 15 residues. CDR3 amino acids: CASFTGFSSTDTQYF. CDR3 nucleotides: TGCGCCAGCTTTACGGGATTCTCTAGCACAGATACGCAGTATTTT.

The chain has TRBV5-1 and TRBJ2-1, with D uncertain. CDR3 size: 14 residues. Germline V gene sequence: CDR1 SGHRS, CDR2 YFSETQ. Trimming removed 0 bases from V and 7 bases from J, with 11 bases in between. In DNA, the CDR3 is TGCGCCAGCAGCTTGGGAGTATCCGAGAATGAGCAGTTCTTC. Translation gives CASSLGVSENEQFF.

This sequence joins TRBV5-4 and TRBJ1-3; tentatively, D is TRBD1 (5 bases). Trimming removed 4 bases at V and 0 bases at J, with 17 bases between. The CDR3 contains 17 residues. CDR1 is SGHNT, CDR2 YYREEE, per germline (reference sequence). CDR3 bases: TGTGCCAGCAGCCCGGCCGGGGGAACTAGCTCTGGAAACACCATATATTTT. This sequence encodes CASSPAGGTSSGNTIYF. The full variable domain, rest sourced from reference TRBV5-4 and TRBJ1-3, is ETGVTQSPTHLIKTRGQQVTLRCSSQSGHNTVSWYQQALGQGPQFIFQYYREEENGRGNFPPRFSGLQFPNYSSELNVNALELDDSALYLCASSPAGGTSSGNTIYFGEGSWLTVV.

This sequence joins TRBV4-2 and TRBJ1-2, with 7 bases lining up with TRBD1. This CDR3 spans 14 amino acids. Trimming removed 4 bases from V and 2 bases from J; junction bases left unmatched: 4. Germline V gives CDR1 LGHNA, CDR2 YNFKEQ. Here the CDR3 reads CASSPGGKNYGYTF. CDR3 DNA sequence: TGTGCCAGCAGCCCAGGGGGGAAGAACTATGGCTACACCTTC.

The rearrangement uses TRBV3-1 (or the pseudogene TRBV3-2) and TRBJ1-6; 8 nucleotides match TRBD1. The CDR3 has 16 residues. Germline-derived CDR1 and CDR2 are LGHDT and YNNKEL (reference sequence). J gave up 9 bases and V 1 base, and 8 bases lay outside the gene matches. CDR3 sequence: CASSQVPGGDGSPLHF. Here the CDR3 DNA reads TGTGCCAGCAGCCAAGTCCCAGGGGGCGATGGTTCACCCCTCCACTTT.

CDR3 region: CASSPAAWDTQYF. As DNA, the CDR3 is TGTGCCAGCAGCCCCGCAGCGTGGGATACGCAGTATTTT. The chain joins TRBV4-2 to TRBJ2-3; D is undetermined. The V gene's germline CDR1 is LGHNA and CDR2 YNFKEQ. Trimming stripped 4 bases from V and 6 bases from J, with 11 bases between. The CDR3 is 13 amino acids.

On this clone itself: The sample contains more than one DNA sequence encoding this CDR3. DNA for the CDR3: TGTGCCAGCTCACCACGACAGAACACCGGGGAGCTGTTTTTT. This sequence encodes CASSPRQNTGELFF. This chain uses TRBV18 with TRBJ2-2, with no clear D. Trimming took 1 base from V and 1 from J, leaving 4 bases between them. The CDR3 contains 14 residues. The V gene's germline CDR1 is KGHSH and CDR2 LQKENI.